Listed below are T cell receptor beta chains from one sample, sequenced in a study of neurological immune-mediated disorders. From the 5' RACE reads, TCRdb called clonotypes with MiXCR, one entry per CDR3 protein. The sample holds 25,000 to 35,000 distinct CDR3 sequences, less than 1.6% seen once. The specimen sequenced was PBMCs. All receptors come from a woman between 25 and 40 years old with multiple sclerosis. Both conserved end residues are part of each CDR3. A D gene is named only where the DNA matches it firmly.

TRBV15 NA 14 CATSTPGSIYEQYF
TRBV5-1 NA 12 CAILEKDNEQFF
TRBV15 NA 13 CATSRETDYGYTF
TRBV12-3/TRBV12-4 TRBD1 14 CASIGGGGRTEAFF
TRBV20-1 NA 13 CSALDRTYYEQYF
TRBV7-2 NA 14 CASSLAGGNSPLHF
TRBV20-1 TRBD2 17 CSARGDGAGGAADTQYF
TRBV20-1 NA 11 CRGVEGGTQYF
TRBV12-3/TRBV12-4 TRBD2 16 CASSFQGSSGADTQYF
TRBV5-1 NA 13 CASSRADNYGYTF
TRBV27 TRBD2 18 CASSQPGLAGGSGNEQFF
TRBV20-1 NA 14 CSVSWTVMNTEAFF
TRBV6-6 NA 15 CASSYSLSANYGYTF
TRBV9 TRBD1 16 CASSADYRGTNTEAFF
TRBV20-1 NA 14 CSASRSGGTDTQYF
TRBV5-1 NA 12 CASTGAASEAFF
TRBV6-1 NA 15 CASRGWQGSIETQYF
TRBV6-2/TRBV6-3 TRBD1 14 CASSYTGGLQPQHF
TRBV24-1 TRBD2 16 CATSDLRGGSYNEQFF
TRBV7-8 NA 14 CASSLGRLDEKLFF
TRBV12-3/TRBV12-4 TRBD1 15 CASSLRTGGLYGYTF
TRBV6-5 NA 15 CASSYTSSGAKVLTF
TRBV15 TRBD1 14 CATSRDIGGDGYTF
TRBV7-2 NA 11 CASSPHNEQFF
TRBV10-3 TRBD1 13 CAISENRGHEQYF
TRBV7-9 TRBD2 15 CASSLDGGVYNEQFF
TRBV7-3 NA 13 CASSRGTEETQYF
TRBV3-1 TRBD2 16 CASSPQGLAGYNEQFF
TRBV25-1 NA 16 CASSPPLWGVSHEQFF
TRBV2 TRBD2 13 CAGSRGGDNEQFF
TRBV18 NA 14 CASSPGRMNTEAFF
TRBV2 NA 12 CASHLGGETQYF
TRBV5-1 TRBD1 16 CASSYNPGTGYYGYTF
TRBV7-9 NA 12 CASSWGSYEQYF
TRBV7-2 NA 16 CASSLNARSSNQPQHF
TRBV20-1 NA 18 CSAKRLTGAGLSSGELFF
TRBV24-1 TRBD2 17 CATSDPGTSGGTDTQYF
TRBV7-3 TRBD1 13 CASSSNRGTGYTF
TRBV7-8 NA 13 CASNSRRENEQFF
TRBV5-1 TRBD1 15 CASSPGTVDSYEQYF
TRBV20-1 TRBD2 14 CSARAGGNTDTQYF
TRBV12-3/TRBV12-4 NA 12 CASSTQVYEQYF
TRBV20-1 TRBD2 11 CSAVSGPSQFF
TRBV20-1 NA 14 CSAVISDLRYGYTF
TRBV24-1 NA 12 CATSDRGETQYF
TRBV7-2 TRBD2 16 CASSWTSGGTLYEQYF
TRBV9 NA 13 CASSGGPDGKLFF
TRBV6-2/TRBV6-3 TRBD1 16 CASKPGTGLSYQPQHF
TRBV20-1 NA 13 CSALTASNYGYTF
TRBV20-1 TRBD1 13 CSARPSTGNGYTF
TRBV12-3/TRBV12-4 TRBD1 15 CASSFRTGRNQPQHF
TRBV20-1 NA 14 CSAREGLGNYGYTF